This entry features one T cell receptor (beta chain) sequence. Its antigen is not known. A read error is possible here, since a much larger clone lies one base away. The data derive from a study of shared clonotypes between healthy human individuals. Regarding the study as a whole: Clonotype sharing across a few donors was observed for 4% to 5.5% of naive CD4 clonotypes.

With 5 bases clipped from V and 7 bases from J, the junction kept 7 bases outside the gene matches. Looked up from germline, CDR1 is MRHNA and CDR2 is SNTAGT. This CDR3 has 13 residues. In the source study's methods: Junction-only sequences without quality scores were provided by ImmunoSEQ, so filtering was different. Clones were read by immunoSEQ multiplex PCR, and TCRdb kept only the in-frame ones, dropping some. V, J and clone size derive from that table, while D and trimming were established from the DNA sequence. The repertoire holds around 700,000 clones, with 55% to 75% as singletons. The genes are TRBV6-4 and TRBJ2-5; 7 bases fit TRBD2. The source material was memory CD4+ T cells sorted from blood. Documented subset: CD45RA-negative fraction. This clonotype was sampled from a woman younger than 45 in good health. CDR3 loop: CASSPDGGGTQYF. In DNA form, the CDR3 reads TGTGCCAGCAGTCCCGATGGGGGGGGGACCCAGTACTTC.